This TCR beta chain was sequenced during a study of control samples from healthy donors and cancer patients. Clones were sequenced by immunoSEQ multiplex PCR, and TCRdb holds only the in-frame ones, with some missing. The sample includes about 140,000 clones, 80% to 95% of them seen just once. Germline CDR1 SGHTA, CDR2 FQGNSA. Trimming shortened V by 4 bases and J by 1 base, and 8 bases separated the two germline ends. The CDR3 sequence is 14 residues long. This TCR was sampled from a man under 40 in good health. The chain joins TRBV7-2 to TRBJ2-4, with D uncertain. The source material was blood. In DNA, the CDR3 is TGTGCCAGCAGCTCTGGTTGGGCCAAAAACATTCAGTACTTC. Protein sequence: CASSSGWAKNIQYF.